The 18 T cell receptor beta chains reported below all come from one sample, sequenced in a study of identical twins. MiXCR was run by TCRdb on the 5' RACE reads, yielding one entry per CDR3 protein. The sample has 640,000 or so distinct CDR3 sequences, around 6% seen once. The sequencing input was naive T cells sorted from blood. The receptors were sampled from a man aged 18-30 years in good health.

This clonotype was counted ten times or more. J is TRBJ2-6 and V is TRBV10-1, with D hard to call. From germline, CDR1 is WNHNN and CDR2 SYGVQD (reference sequence). This CDR3 region has 15 residues. Trimming took off 3 bases at V and 4 bases at J, with 10 bases between the two ends. The CDR3 here is CASSEGQTGANVLTF. CDR3 bases: TGCGCCAGCAGTGAAGGGCAGACGGGGGCCAACGTCCTGACTTTC.

This clonotype has ten or more counts. The rearrangement uses TRBV12-3 or TRBV12-4 and TRBJ1-1; D gene uncertain. Trimming cost V 6 bases and J 1 base, with 6 bases left between them. The CDR3 is 12 residues long. CDR3 nucleotide sequence: TGTGCCAGCAGCTTCGGGAACACTGAAGCTTTCTTT. It codes for CASSFGNTEAFF.

This clonotype was detected many times. This chain connects TRBV20-1 to TRBJ2-2; 11 positions match TRBD2. Losses at the gene ends were 5 bases for V and 7 bases for J; bases not matched to a gene: 9. There are 15 residues in the CDR3. Germline CDR1 and CDR2: DFQATT and SNEGSKA (reference sequence). CDR3 bases: TGCAGTGCTCCAAATAGCGGGAGGGCCGACGGGGAGCTGTTTTTT. It yields the protein CSAPNSGRADGELFF.

The rearrangement joins TRBV6-1 to TRBJ2-2; 10 positions match TRBD2. Germline CDR1 MNHNS, CDR2 SASEGT. The V segment lost 7 bases and the J segment 6 bases; nucleotides outside the gene matches: 8. The CDR3 runs to 15 residues. The CDR3 protein is CASNPSGRPPGELFF. DNA of the CDR3: TGTGCCAGCAACCCTAGCGGGAGACCGCCCGGGGAGCTGTTTTTT.

A few counts support this clonotype. This chain links TRBV20-1 with TRBJ2-5, with 14 bases that match TRBD2. V was clipped by 1 base and J by 5 bases; unmatched bases: 9. Looked up from germline, CDR1 is DFQATT and CDR2 is SNEGSKA (reference sequence). The CDR3 is 17 residues long. CDR3 protein: CSARVRRGTSGSETQYF. In DNA form, the CDR3 reads TGCAGTGCTAGAGTTCGTCGTGGGACTAGCGGGAGTGAGACCCAGTACTTC.

At least ten counts were recorded for this clonotype. The chain carries TRBV24-1 and TRBJ2-3; 9 nucleotides line up with TRBD2. Germline lookup yields CDR1 KGHDR and CDR2 SFDVKD. The CDR3 is 16 residues long. V was clipped by 3 bases and J by 2 bases; unmatched bases: 5. CDR3 nucleotides: TGTGCCACCAGTGATCCACTAGCGGGTGTCACAGATACGCAGTATTTT. Translated: CATSDPLAGVTDTQYF.

The V call is TRBV11-2, the J call TRBJ2-1; 15 bases map to TRBD2. The V segment lost 0 bases and the J segment 2 bases; nucleotides outside the gene matches: 2. Germline V lookup: CDR1 SGHAT, CDR2 FQNNGV. The CDR3 is 18 amino acids. CDR3 sequence reads: CASSLDWTSGRAYNEQFF. In DNA, the CDR3 is TGTGCCAGCAGCTTAGACTGGACTAGCGGGAGGGCCTACAATGAGCAGTTCTTC.

This clonotype was seen many times. This rearrangement joins TRBV20-1 to TRBJ2-7; TRBD1 aligns across 8 bases. CDR1 is DFQATT, CDR2 SNEGSKA, per germline (reference sequence). With 0 bases clipped from V and 3 bases from J, the junction kept 7 bases outside the gene matches. The CDR3 extends over 15 amino acids. CDR3 in DNA: TGCAGTGCTAGAGATTTCACACAGGGGGACTACGAGCAGTACTTC. The encoded protein is CSARDFTQGDYEQYF.

This chain joins TRBV19 and TRBJ1-6, with TRBD1 as a possible D gene (5 bases). The CDR3 contains 15 residues. Between the trimmed V and J ends, which lost 5 bases and 5 bases, there was a span of 13 bases. Germline CDR1 is LNHDA and CDR2 is SQIVND (reference sequence). The CDR3 protein is CASSGGRLDNSPLHF. In DNA, the CDR3 is TGTGCCAGTAGTGGGGGACGCCTGGATAATTCACCCCTCCACTTT.

This clonotype occurred many times. The V gene is TRBV6-1, the J gene TRBJ2-3; D remains unclear. The CDR3 covers 17 residues. V was clipped by 7 bases and J by 5 bases, with 25 bases between them. Germline V gene data show CDR1 as MNHNS and CDR2 as SASEGT. CDR3 in amino acids: CASTLKFRLRFGDTQYF. The CDR3 DNA reads TGTGCCAGCACCTTGAAGTTTCGGCTGAGATTTGGAGATACGCAGTATTTT.

In this sample, this clonotype turned up many times. The chain is built from TRBV20-1 and TRBJ1-3; tentative D call: TRBD1 (5 bases). The length of the CDR3 is 14 residues. CDR1 and CDR2 (germline): DFQATT, SNEGSKA (reference sequence). The ends were cut back, 1 base at V and 0 bases at J, with 7 bases in the middle. The CDR3 DNA is TGCAGTGCTAGAGGGGGGAGCTCTGGAAACACCATATATTTT. Translated, it gives CSARGGSSGNTIYF.

Many counts were recorded for this clonotype. The chain has TRBV20-1 and TRBJ2-3; TRBD2 matches 12 bases. Germline V CDR1 and CDR2: DFQATT, SNEGSKA (reference sequence). The J segment lost 0 bases and the V segment lost 3 bases, leaving 13 bases of the junction unmatched. The CDR3 length is 19 residues. The CDR3 protein is CSASLGLAGTRASTDTQYF. In DNA form, the CDR3 reads TGCAGTGCTAGCCTGGGACTAGCGGGTACAAGGGCTAGCACAGATACGCAGTATTTT.

This clonotype was observed a few times. This chain connects TRBV24-1 to TRBJ2-1; the match to TRBD2 covers 14 bases. The germline CDR1 and CDR2 sequences are KGHDR and SFDVKD. Trimming removed 9 bases from V and 7 bases from J; junction bases left unmatched: 1. This CDR3 is 13 amino acids long. CDR3 loop: CATGTSGSNEQFF. CDR3 DNA: TGTGCCACCGGGACTAGCGGGAGTAATGAGCAGTTCTTC.

CDR3 DNA: TGTGCCAGCAGCCTCCACAGGGAACACGAGCAGTACTTC. As protein: CASSLHREHEQYF. This rearrangement joins TRBV11-2 to TRBJ2-7; a possible D gene is TRBD1 (6 bases). V was cut by 5 bases and J by 5 bases, with 13 bases left in between. Germline CDR1 is SGHAT and CDR2 is FQNNGV. The CDR3 totals 13 residues. Filled out from reference TRBV11-2 and TRBJ2-7, the complete variable domain reads EAGVAQSPRYKIIEKRQSVAFWCNPISGHATLYWYQQILGQGPKLLIQFQNNGVVDDSQLPKDRFSAERLKGVDSTLKIQPAKLEDSAVYLCASSLHREHEQYFGPGTRLTVT.

This clonotype was detected many times. CDR3 bases: TGCAGTGCTCTGGGACGAGAGCGGGAGATAAATAATGAGCAGTTCTTC. Its protein product is CSALGREREINNEQFF. The rearrangement uses TRBV20-1 and TRBJ2-1; 8 positions match TRBD2. Trimming at V came to 5 bases and at J to 7 bases, leaving 16 bases not matched to a gene. Germline V gene lookup returns CDR1 DFQATT and CDR2 SNEGSKA (reference sequence). CDR3 length equals 16 residues.

The sample holds many counts of this clonotype. The V and J genes are TRBV29-1 and TRBJ1-1; TRBD1 might be the D (6 bases). Germline V gene data show CDR1 as SQVTM and CDR2 as ANQGSEA. V shed 4 bases and J shed 11 bases, with 17 bases lying between them. CDR3 length: 12 residues. In DNA, the CDR3 is TGCAGCGTTGTTTTCAGGGGATGGGGCGCTTTCTTT. Translated, it gives CSVVFRGWGAFF.

The rearrangement links TRBV20-1 to TRBJ2-7, with TRBD1 matching over 9 bases. Germline V gene lookup returns CDR1 DFQATT and CDR2 SNEGSKA (reference sequence). The CDR3 runs to 13 residues. Unmatched junction bases numbered 4, after V lost 2 bases and J lost 5 bases. The CDR3 reads CSARRTGVHEQYF. CDR3 in DNA: TGCAGTGCTAGACGGACAGGGGTCCACGAGCAGTACTTC.

This clonotype was seen at least ten times. V and J are TRBV6-5 and TRBJ2-7; D possibly corresponds to TRBD1 (6 bases). CDR3 length equals 11 residues. Trimming took 10 bases from V and 1 from J, leaving 8 bases between them. Looked up from germline, CDR1 is MNHEY and CDR2 is SVGAGI. CDR3 in DNA: TGTGCCACCCAGGGGTCCTACGAGCAGTACTTC. The encoded protein is CATQGSYEQYF.